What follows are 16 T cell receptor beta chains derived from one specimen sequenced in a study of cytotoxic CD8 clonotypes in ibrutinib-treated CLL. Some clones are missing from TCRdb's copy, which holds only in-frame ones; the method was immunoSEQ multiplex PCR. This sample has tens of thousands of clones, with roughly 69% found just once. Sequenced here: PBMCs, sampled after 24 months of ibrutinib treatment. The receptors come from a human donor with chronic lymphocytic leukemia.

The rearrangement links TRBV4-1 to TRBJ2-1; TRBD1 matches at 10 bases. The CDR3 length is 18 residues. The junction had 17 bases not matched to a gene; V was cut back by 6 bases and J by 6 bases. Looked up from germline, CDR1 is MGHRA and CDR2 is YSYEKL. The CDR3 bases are TGCGCCAGCAGTCTTGGAGGGGGGGACAGGGGAGTAGGCAATGAGCAGTTCTTC. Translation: CASSLGGGDRGVGNEQFF.

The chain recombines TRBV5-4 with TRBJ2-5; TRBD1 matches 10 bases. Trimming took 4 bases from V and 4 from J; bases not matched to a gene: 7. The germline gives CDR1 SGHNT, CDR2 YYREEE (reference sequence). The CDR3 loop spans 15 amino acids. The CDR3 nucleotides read TGTGCCAGCAGCCAAGGGACAGGGGAGGGAGAGACCCAGTACTTC. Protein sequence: CASSQGTGEGETQYF.

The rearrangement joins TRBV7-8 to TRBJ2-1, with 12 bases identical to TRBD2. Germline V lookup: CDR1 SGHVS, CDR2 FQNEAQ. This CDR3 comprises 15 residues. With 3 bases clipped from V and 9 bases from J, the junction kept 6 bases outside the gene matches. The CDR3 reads CASSFPSGGAFEQFF. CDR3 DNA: TGTGCCAGCAGCTTTCCTAGCGGGGGGGCCTTTGAGCAGTTCTTC.

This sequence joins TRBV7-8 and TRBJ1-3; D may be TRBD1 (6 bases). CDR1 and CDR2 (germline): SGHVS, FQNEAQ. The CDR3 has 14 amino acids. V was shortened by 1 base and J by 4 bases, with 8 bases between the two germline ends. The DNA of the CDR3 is TGTGCCAGCAGCTTAGGGGGGCTCGGAAACACCATATATTTT. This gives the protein CASSLGGLGNTIYF.

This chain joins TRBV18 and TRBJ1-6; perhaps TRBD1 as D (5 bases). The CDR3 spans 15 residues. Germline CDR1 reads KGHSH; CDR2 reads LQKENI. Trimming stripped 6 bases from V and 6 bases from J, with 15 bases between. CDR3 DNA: TGTGCCAGCTCTCGCGACCGGGACGCTAATTCACCCCTCCACTTT. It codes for CASSRDRDANSPLHF. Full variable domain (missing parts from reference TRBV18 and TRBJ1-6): NAGVMQNPRHLVRRRGQEARLRCSPMKGHSHVYWYRQLPEEGLKFMVYLQKENIIDESGMPKERFSAEFPKEGPSILRIQQVVRGDSAAYFCASSRDRDANSPLHFGNGTRLTVT.

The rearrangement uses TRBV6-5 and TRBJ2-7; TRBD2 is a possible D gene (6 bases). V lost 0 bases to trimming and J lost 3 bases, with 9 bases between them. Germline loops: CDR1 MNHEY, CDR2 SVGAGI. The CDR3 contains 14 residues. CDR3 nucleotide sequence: TGTGCCAGCAGTTACTCACGGGGGAACTACGAGCAGTACTTC. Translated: CASSYSRGNYEQYF.

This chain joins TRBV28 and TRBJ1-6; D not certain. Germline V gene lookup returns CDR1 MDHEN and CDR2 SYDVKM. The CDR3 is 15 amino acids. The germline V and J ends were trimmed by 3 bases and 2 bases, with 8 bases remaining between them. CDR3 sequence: CASSFPQTYNSPLHF. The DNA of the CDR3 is TGTGCCAGCAGTTTTCCGCAGACCTATAATTCACCCCTCCACTTT.

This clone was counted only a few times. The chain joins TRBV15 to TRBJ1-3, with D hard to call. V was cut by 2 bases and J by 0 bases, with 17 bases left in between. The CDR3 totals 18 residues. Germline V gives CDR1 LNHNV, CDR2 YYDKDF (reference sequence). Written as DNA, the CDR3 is TGTGCCACCAGCAGACAGATCCCACGGCCGGACTCTGGAAACACCATATATTTT. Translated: CATSRQIPRPDSGNTIYF.

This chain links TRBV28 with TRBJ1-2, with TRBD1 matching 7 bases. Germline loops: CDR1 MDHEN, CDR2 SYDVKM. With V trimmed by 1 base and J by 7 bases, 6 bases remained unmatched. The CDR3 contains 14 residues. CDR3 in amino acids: CASSLLTGRGGYTF. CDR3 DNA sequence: TGTGCCAGCAGTTTATTGACAGGGAGGGGTGGCTACACCTTC.

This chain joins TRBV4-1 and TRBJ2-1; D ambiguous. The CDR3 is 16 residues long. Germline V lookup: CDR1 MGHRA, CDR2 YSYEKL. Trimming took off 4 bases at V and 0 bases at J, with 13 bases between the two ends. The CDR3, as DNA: TGCGCCAGCAGCCTAAGTGCTGCTATCTCCTACAATGAGCAGTTCTTC. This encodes CASSLSAAISYNEQFF.

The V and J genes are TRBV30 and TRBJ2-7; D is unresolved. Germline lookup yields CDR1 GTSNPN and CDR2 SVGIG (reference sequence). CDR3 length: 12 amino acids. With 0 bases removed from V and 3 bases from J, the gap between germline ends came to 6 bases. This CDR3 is CAWSVDRYEQYF. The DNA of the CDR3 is TGTGCCTGGAGTGTGGATCGCTACGAGCAGTACTTC.

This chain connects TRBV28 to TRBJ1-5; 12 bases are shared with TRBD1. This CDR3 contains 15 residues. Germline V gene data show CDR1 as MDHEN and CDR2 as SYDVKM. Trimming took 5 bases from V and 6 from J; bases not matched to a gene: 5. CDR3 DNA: TGTGCCAGCAGTGCCGGGGACAGGGGGCGTCAGCCCCAGCATTTT. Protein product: CASSAGDRGRQPQHF.

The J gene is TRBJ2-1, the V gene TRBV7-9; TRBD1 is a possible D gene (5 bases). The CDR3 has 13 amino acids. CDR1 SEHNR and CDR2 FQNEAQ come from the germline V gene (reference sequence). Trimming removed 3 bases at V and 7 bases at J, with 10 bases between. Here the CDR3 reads CASSFDSRNEQFF. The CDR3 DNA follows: TGTGCCAGCAGCTTCGACAGCCGGAATGAGCAGTTCTTC.

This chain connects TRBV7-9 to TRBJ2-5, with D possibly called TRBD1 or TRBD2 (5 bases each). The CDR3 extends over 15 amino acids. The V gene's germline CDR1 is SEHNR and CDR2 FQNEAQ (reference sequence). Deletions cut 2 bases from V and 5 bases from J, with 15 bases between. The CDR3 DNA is TGTGCCAGCAGCTTAACGACCGGGGCTGGGGAGACCCAGTACTTC. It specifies CASSLTTGAGETQYF.

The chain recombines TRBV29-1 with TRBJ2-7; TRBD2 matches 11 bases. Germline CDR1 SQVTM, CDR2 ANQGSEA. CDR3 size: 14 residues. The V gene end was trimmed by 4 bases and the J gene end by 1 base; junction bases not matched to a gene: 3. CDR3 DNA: TGCAGCGTTGGACGGACTAGCGGGTCCTACGAGCAGTACTTC. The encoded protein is CSVGRTSGSYEQYF.

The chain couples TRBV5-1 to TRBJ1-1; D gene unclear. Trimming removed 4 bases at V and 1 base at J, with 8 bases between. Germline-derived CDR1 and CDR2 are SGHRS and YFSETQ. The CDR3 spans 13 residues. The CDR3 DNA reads TGCGCCAGCAGCCGGGAGACGAACACTGAAGCTTTCTTT. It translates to CASSRETNTEAFF.